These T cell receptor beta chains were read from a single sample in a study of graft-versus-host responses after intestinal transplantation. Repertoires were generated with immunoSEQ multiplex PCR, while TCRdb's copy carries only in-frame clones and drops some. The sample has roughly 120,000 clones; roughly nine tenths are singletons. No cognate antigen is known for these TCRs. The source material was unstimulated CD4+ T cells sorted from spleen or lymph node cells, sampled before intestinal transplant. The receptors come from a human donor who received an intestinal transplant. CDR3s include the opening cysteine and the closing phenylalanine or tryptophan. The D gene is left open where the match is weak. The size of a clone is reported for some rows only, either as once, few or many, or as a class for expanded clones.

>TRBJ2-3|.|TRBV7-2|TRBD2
TGTGCCAGCAGCTTAGCCGGGACTATCGGGGATACGCAGTATTTT
CASSLAGTIGDTQYF
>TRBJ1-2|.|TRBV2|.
TGTGCCAGCGGAAACCGGGAGTCGAGTGGCTACACCTTC
CASGNRESSGYTF
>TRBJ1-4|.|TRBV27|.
TGTGCCAGCCGGGTTACGTCAACTAATGAAAAACTGTTTTTT
CASRVTSTNEKLFF
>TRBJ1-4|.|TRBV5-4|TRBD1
TGTGCCAGCAGCTCAGGGGGCGGTAGGGAAAAACTGTTTTTT
CASSSGGGREKLFF
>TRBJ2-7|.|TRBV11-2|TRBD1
TGTGCCAGCAGCTTAGATATCGGGACAGGCTTGCGGGACGAGCAGTACTTC
CASSLDIGTGLRDEQYF
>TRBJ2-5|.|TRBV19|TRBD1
TGTGCCAGTAGCACAGACAGGGGAGAGACCCAGTACTTC
CASSTDRGETQYF
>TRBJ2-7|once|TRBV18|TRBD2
TGTGCCAGCTCACCGCCCGTGGAGCGGGGTACCTACGAGCAGTACTTC
CASSPPVERGTYEQYF
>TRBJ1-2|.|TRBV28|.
TGTGCCACGAGGGTCTATGGCTACACCTTC
CATRVYGYTF
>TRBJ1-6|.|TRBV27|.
TGTGCCAGCAGTTTATTCGGGGGGCTTAATTCACCCCTCCACTTT
CASSLFGGLNSPLHF
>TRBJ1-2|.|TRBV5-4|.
TGTGCCAGCAGCGCGGACTCTACGGGCGGCTACACCTTC
CASSADSTGGYTF
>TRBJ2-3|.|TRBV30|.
TGTGCCTGTTATACCCACCGGGGGACAGATACGCAGTATTTT
CACYTHRGTDTQYF
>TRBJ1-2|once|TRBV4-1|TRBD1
TGCGCCAGCAGCCAAGGCCGAAACAGGGGGAAGGACTATGGCTACACCTTC
CASSQGRNRGKDYGYTF
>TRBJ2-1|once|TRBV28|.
TGTGCCAGCAGAACGGACAGCAATGAGCAGTTCTTC
CASRTDSNEQFF
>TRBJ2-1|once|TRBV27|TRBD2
TGTGCCAGCAGTTTTCGGCTAGCGGGGGGGAATGAGCAGTTCTTC
CASSFRLAGGNEQFF
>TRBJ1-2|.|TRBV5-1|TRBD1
TGCGCCAGCAGCGAAGACAGGGGCGGCTATGGCTACACCTTC
CASSEDRGGYGYTF
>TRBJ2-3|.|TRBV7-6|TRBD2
TGTGCCAGCAGCTTATCAAGCGGGAGGGCCGCAGATACGCAGTATTTT
CASSLSSGRAADTQYF
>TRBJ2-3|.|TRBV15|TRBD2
TGTGCCACCAGCAGGACTAGCGGGGGGGGAGATACGCAGTATTTT
CATSRTSGGGDTQYF
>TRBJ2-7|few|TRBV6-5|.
TGTGCCAGCAGTGTCTCTACAGGGCGGCACGAGCAGTACTTC
CASSVSTGRHEQYF
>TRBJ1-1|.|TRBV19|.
TGTGCCAGTAGGGGGAGGGACTCGGATGGGAACACTGAAGCTTTCTTT
CASRGRDSDGNTEAFF
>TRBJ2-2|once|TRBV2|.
TGTGCCAGCAGCTTGAACACCGGGGAGCTGTTTTTT
CASSLNTGELFF
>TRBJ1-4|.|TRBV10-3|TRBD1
TGTGCCATCAGCGGACAGGGTAATGAAAAACTGTTTTTT
CAISGQGNEKLFF
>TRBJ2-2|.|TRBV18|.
TGTGCCAGCTCACCATTGGGACAGAACACCGGGGAGCTGTTTTTT
CASSPLGQNTGELFF
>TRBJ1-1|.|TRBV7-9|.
TGTGCCAGCAGCCCAACAAGGGGGAACACTGAAGCTTTCTTT
CASSPTRGNTEAFF
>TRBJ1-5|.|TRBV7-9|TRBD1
TGTGCCAGCAGCCGAGGTACACAGGGGAATCAGCCCCAGCATTTT
CASSRGTQGNQPQHF
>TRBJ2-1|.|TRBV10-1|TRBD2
TGCGCCAGCAGTGAGTCGGGACTAGCTCTCCCCGATGAGCAGTTCTTC
CASSESGLALPDEQFF